This T cell receptor (beta chain) was documented in a study of post-analysis software for immune sequencing data. Overall study: Courses of disease covered relapsing-remitting, secondary progressive and progressive-relapsing multiple sclerosis.

In the case of this clonotype: What it binds is not known.

Unique molecular identifiers featured in each of the TCR beta cDNA libraries. MiXCR, applied by TCRdb to the PCR reads, yields one record per CDR3 protein. The sample holds roughly 800,000 distinct CDR3 sequences, 30% seen once. Study-wide results and caveats: Elevated frequency relative to controls characterized roughly five TRBV segments in patients, TRBV5-6, TRBV5-1 and TRBV20-1 among them. F measure grouped same-batch samples tightly together.

There are 16 residues in the CDR3. V lost 4 bases and J 2 bases, leaving 17 bases between the germline ends. CDR1 is LGHDT and CDR2 is YNNKEL in the germline V gene (reference sequence). This sequence joins TRBV3-1 and TRBJ2-5; tentative D call: TRBD1 (6 bases). The sequence came from a girl between 10 and 17 years old with multiple sclerosis. The specimen sequenced was blood. In DNA form, the CDR3 reads TGTGCCAGCAGCCCTTTACAGGGAAGGGGGCAAGAGACCCAGTACTTC. Protein product: CASSPLQGRGQETQYF.